Presented here are 13 T cell receptor beta chains from one specimen sequenced in a study of regulatory T cells in long-lasting Graves disease. With iRepertoire HTBI primers and Arm-PCR of CDR3 regions, TCR beta libraries were built. TCRdb re-analysed the multiplex PCR reads in MiXCR, keeping a single row per CDR3 protein. The sample lists about 660,000 distinct CDR3 sequences; approximately 29% were seen once. The time point is: persistent/refractory GD, antithyroid drugs over 5 years with positive TRAb. There was RNA extracted from PBMCs, and the TCR library was made from it. The specimen comprised peripheral blood mononuclear cells (PBMCs), sampled when the disease was refractory, from a patient treated with antithyroid drugs. These receptors were taken from a female donor with Graves disease.

The sample holds a few counts of this clonotype. The chain combines TRBV29-1 with TRBJ2-1, with 7 nucleotides matching TRBD1. V shed 6 bases, J shed 6 bases, and the junction held 5 bases outside the gene matches. This CDR3 region has 12 residues. The germline V gene encodes CDR1 SQVTM and CDR2 ANQGSEA. DNA for the CDR3: TGCAGCGTGGCAGGGGGACCCAATGAGCAGTTCTTC. Protein product: CSVAGGPNEQFF.

This sequence joins TRBV27 and TRBJ1-5, with D maybe TRBD1 (6 bases). The CDR3 contains 17 residues. V shed 4 bases and J shed 2 bases, with 18 bases lying between them. CDR1 MNHEY and CDR2 SMNVEV come from the germline V gene (reference sequence). The CDR3 is CASSSQTTGGGNQPQHF. CDR3 coding DNA: TGTGCCAGCAGTTCCCAAACGACAGGTGGGGGCAATCAGCCCCAGCATTTT.

This clonotype was detected only a few times. The CDR3 reads CATSRDTLNTEAFF. The CDR3 DNA reads as TGTGCCACCAGCAGAGACACCTTGAACACTGAAGCTTTCTTT. The rearrangement uses TRBV15 and TRBJ1-1; D gene unclear. V shed 0 bases and J shed 0 bases, with 5 bases lying between them. This CDR3 has 14 amino acids. Germline values: CDR1 LNHNV, CDR2 YYDKDF (reference sequence).

This clonotype was seen a handful of times. The rearrangement links TRBV12-3 or TRBV12-4 to TRBJ2-1; no clear D. This CDR3 is 14 amino acids long. V gave up 2 bases and J gave up 6 bases, with 11 bases separating them. This chain's CDR3 is CASSLSFVLNEQFF. The CDR3, as DNA: TGTGCCAGCAGTTTAAGCTTTGTCCTCAATGAGCAGTTCTTC.

On this clonotype itself: Mismatch with germline at one junction end may stem from a read error. The chain uses TRBV5-1 and TRBJ1-4; possibly TRBD1 for D (5 bases). Germline V gene sequence: CDR1 SGHRS, CDR2 YFSETQ. The CDR3 covers 16 residues. The CDR3 reads CASSSSGTREGEKLFF. The CDR3 DNA is TGTGCCAGCAGCTCCTCCGGGACTAGGGAGGGTGAAAAACTGTTTTTT. Together with reference TRBV5-1 and TRBJ1-4, the CDR3 gives the full variable domain: KAGVTQTPRYLIKTRGQQVTLSCSPISGHRSVSWYQQTPGQGLQFLFEYFSETQRNKGNFPGRFSGRQFSNSRSEMNVSTLELGDSALYLCASSSSGTREGEKLFFGSGTQLSVL.

This chain uses TRBV7-9 with TRBJ2-7; 7 bases map to TRBD2. The V gene's germline CDR1 is SEHNR and CDR2 FQNEAQ (reference sequence). The junction had 9 bases not matched to a gene; V was cut back by 5 bases and J by 2 bases. CDR3 length: 15 amino acids. Here the CDR3 DNA reads TGTGCCAGCAGCCAAACCGGAACTAGCGCCTACGAGCAGTACTTC. It translates to CASSQTGTSAYEQYF. The variable domain in full, with the rest retrieved from reference TRBV7-9 and TRBJ2-7, is DTGVSQNPRHKITKRGQNVTFRCDPISEHNRLYWYRQTLGQGPEFLTYFQNEAQLEKSRLLSDRFSAERPKGSFSTLEIQRTEQGDSAMYLCASSQTGTSAYEQYFGPGTRLTVT.

The chain is built from TRBV30 and TRBJ2-2; 7 nucleotides line up with TRBD1. The CDR3 loop spans 14 amino acids. V shed 5 bases, J shed 2 bases, and the junction held 5 bases outside the gene matches. Germline values: CDR1 GTSNPN, CDR2 SVGIG (reference sequence). CDR3 sequence reads: CAWARDSNTGELFF. Written as DNA, the CDR3 is TGTGCCTGGGCCCGGGACAGCAACACCGGGGAGCTGTTTTTT.

The V gene is TRBV6-2 or TRBV6-3, the J gene TRBJ1-5; tentatively, D is TRBD1 (5 bases). Per the germline V gene, CDR1 is MNHEY and CDR2 is SVGEGT. Trimming took off 6 bases at V and 0 bases at J, with 27 bases between the two ends. CDR3 length: 20 amino acids. The CDR3 loop is CASSTVHTGPENYSNQPQHF. The CDR3 coding sequence is TGTGCCAGCAGCACCGTCCATACGGGACCGGAAAACTATAGCAATCAGCCCCAGCATTTT.

This clonotype was seen a handful of times. This chain links TRBV6-2 or TRBV6-3 with TRBJ2-2; D ambiguous. CDR1 is MNHEY and CDR2 is SVGEGT in the germline V gene. This CDR3 region has 16 residues. Trimming cost V 5 bases and J 1 base, with 14 bases left between them. CDR3: CASSEIKGLNTGELFF. The CDR3 nucleotides read TGTGCCAGCAGTGAAATAAAGGGATTGAACACCGGGGAGCTGTTTTTT.

Points on this clonotype: The germline gene is not matched at one end of the junction; a read error may be the cause. The J gene is TRBJ2-5, the V gene TRBV6-9; TRBD1 matches 7 bases. Germline V gene lookup returns CDR1 MNHGY and CDR2 SVAAGI. CDR3 size: 15 residues. In nucleotides, the CDR3 is TGTGCCAGCAGTTACCGGAGACAGGGTTCAGAGGCCCAGTACTTC. Translated: CASSYRRQGSEAQYF.

The chain joins TRBV5-6 to TRBJ1-2, with TRBD1 as a possible D gene (5 bases). The CDR3 totals 12 residues. Germline CDR1 and CDR2: SGHDT and YYEEEE. Trimming removed 3 bases from V and 8 bases from J, with 11 bases in between. CDR3 residues: CASSSDKVGYTF. CDR3 DNA: TGTGCCAGCAGCTCGGACAAGGTCGGCTACACCTTC.

This clonotype was seen a few times. The chain links TRBV5-1 to TRBJ2-2; a weak D match, TRBD1 (5 bases). The germline V gene has CDR1 SGHRS and CDR2 YFSETQ. Trimming shortened V by 4 bases and J by 1 base, and 11 bases separated the two germline ends. The CDR3 contains 15 residues. CDR3 bases: TGCGCCAGCAGCATTGGACACCTGAACACCGGGGAGCTGTTTTTT. Amino acids: CASSIGHLNTGELFF.

This clonotype was observed a few times. The rearrangement joins TRBV6-4 to TRBJ2-7, with no clear D. This CDR3 is 14 amino acids long. V was pared by 5 bases and J by 3 bases, with 14 bases between. CDR1 MRHNA and CDR2 SNTAGT come from the germline V gene. The DNA of the CDR3 is TGTGCCAGCAGTCAGACATACGATGGCTACGAGCAGTACTTC. Translating it yields CASSQTYDGYEQYF.